Listed here are 10 T cell receptor beta chains from one sample, sequenced in a study of shared clonotypes between healthy human individuals. Only in-frame clones appear in the TCRdb table, and some are missing; sequencing was by immunoSEQ multiplex PCR. In the table there are about 2.4 million clones, just over 90% of which are singletons. The material sequenced was naive CD4+ T cells sorted from blood. Documented subset: CD45RA+ positively selected. The receptors stem from a man aged 18-30 years in good health.

J is TRBJ1-2 and V is TRBV5-4; 8 bases align to TRBD1. Germline CDR1 reads SGHNT; CDR2 reads YYREEE (reference sequence). This CDR3 region has 15 residues. J gave up 0 bases and V 2 bases, and 3 bases lay outside the gene matches. The CDR3 region is CASSLGQGANYGYTF. As DNA, the CDR3 is TGTGCCAGCAGCTTAGGACAGGGAGCTAACTATGGCTACACCTTC.

Of note for this clone: Other nucleotide sequences from this sample produce the same CDR3. The rearrangement uses TRBV5-1 and TRBJ2-3; possibly TRBD1 or TRBD2 for D (5 bases each). This CDR3 is built from 14 residues. Germline assignment: CDR1 SGHRS and CDR2 YFSETQ. V dropped 1 base and J dropped 2 bases, with 8 bases sitting between them. This CDR3 is CASSLRGPTDTQYF. The CDR3 region has the DNA TGCGCCAGCAGCTTGCGGGGCCCCACAGATACGCAGTATTTT.

This chain's CDR3 is CALGQGMAETQYF. CDR3 DNA sequence: TGTGCCCTCGGGCAGGGGATGGCAGAGACCCAGTACTTC. J is TRBJ2-5 and V is TRBV30; tentative D call: TRBD1 (6 bases). V lost 8 bases and J lost 4, with 17 bases in between. In germline, CDR1 is GTSNPN, CDR2 SVGIG (reference sequence). The CDR3 has 13 residues. Using reference TRBV30 and TRBJ2-5 for the parts outside the CDR3, the full variable domain is SQTIHQWPATLVQPVGSPLSLECTVEGTSNPNLYWYRQAAGRGLQLLFYSVGIGQISSEVPQNLSASRPQDRQFILSSKKLLLSDSGFYLCALGQGMAETQYFGPGTRLLVL.

This CDR3 is CASSSSFRDRGGNQPQHF. The CDR3 DNA reads as TGTGCCAGCAGTTCCTCATTCCGGGACAGGGGGGGTAATCAGCCCCAGCATTTT. V usage is TRBV28 and J usage is TRBJ1-5; 11 nucleotides match TRBD1. The CDR3 covers 18 residues. Germline loops: CDR1 MDHEN, CDR2 SYDVKM. Trimming took 4 bases from V and 4 from J; bases not matched to a gene: 12.

The chain uses TRBV29-1 and TRBJ2-5; TRBD2 might be the D (5 bases). CDR3 length: 12 residues. Per the germline V gene, CDR1 is SQVTM and CDR2 is ANQGSEA. Trimming took off 6 bases at V and 2 bases at J, with 10 bases between the two ends. CDR3 sequence reads: CSVRGAQETQYF. The CDR3 DNA follows: TGCAGCGTACGGGGTGCACAAGAGACCCAGTACTTC.

This rearrangement joins TRBV5-1 to TRBJ2-2, with D unresolved. Trimming removed 4 bases at V and 9 bases at J, with 10 bases between. CDR1 is SGHRS, CDR2 YFSETQ, per germline. This CDR3 is built from 12 residues. This CDR3 is CASSLGARELFF. The CDR3 region has the DNA TGCGCCAGCAGCCTCGGCGCCCGGGAGCTGTTTTTT. The full variable domain, its missing parts supplied by reference TRBV5-1 and TRBJ2-2, is KAGVTQTPRYLIKTRGQQVTLSCSPISGHRSVSWYQQTPGQGLQFLFEYFSETQRNKGNFPGRFSGRQFSNSRSEMNVSTLELGDSALYLCASSLGARELFFGEGSRLTVL.

CDR3 DNA: TGCGCCAGCAGCCAAGCTAATCGGGGCGTCGAGGAAAAACTGTTTTTT. Protein: CASSQANRGVEEKLFF. The chain carries TRBV4-3 and TRBJ1-4; TRBD1 is a possible D gene (5 bases). The germline V gene has CDR1 LGHNA and CDR2 YSLEER. V shed 1 base and J shed 8 bases, with 17 bases lying between them. The CDR3 length is 16 residues.

V gene TRBV5-6 combines with J gene TRBJ2-5, with 9 bases that match TRBD1. The CDR3 totals 16 residues. Trimming took 1 base from V and 5 from J; bases not matched to a gene: 9. Germline CDR1 and CDR2: SGHDT and YYEEEE. The CDR3 coding sequence is TGTGCCAGCAGCTTGAAGGAACAGGGGGCTTTCGAGACCCAGTACTTC. Translating gives CASSLKEQGAFETQYF.

The chain has TRBV7-9 and TRBJ2-2; TRBD1 matches 7 bases. CDR1 and CDR2 (germline): SEHNR, FQNEAQ (reference sequence). The CDR3 covers 17 residues. The J segment lost 1 base and the V segment lost 5 bases, leaving 10 bases of the junction unmatched. The DNA for the CDR3 is TGTGCCAGCAGCCCACAGGGGCTGAATCAGAACACCGGGGAGCTGTTTTTT. It translates to CASSPQGLNQNTGELFF.

A note on this clone: Other nucleotide sequences in the sample specify the same CDR3. The rearrangement links TRBV5-1 to TRBJ1-1, with D unclear. Germline V gives CDR1 SGHRS, CDR2 YFSETQ. The CDR3 runs 13 residues. The V and J ends lost 0 bases and 0 bases respectively, with 3 bases between them. This CDR3 reads CASSLGLNTEAFF. The CDR3 coding sequence is TGCGCCAGCAGCTTGGGGTTGAACACTGAAGCTTTCTTT.